This entry features one TCR beta chain sequence. What it recognizes is unknown. This record comes from a study of CD8 T cell repertoires and HIV-1 epitope variants. Study-wide background: Each of Twenty-five Gag and Nef epitope peptides stimulated a separate culture. Tested: three Gag epitope families, Nef HW9 and YT9. T cells were cultured for 10 days with cytokines added on days 3 and 7.

Study-level points and caveats: Beta chains alone show antigen proliferation, not cytokine profile or function.

Clones were read by immunoSEQ multiplex PCR, and TCRdb kept only the in-frame ones, dropping some. The sample yields around 5,000 clones, more than 65% seen once. The sequenced sample consisted of cultured CD8+ T cells derived from PBMCs. This TCR came from a male donor with HIV.

This CDR3 is CASSESGGSGANVLTF. The CDR3 DNA reads as TGTGCCAGCAGTGAATCAGGGGGCTCTGGGGCCAACGTCCTGACTTTC. The V gene is TRBV6-1, the J gene TRBJ2-6; 7 bases are a match to TRBD1. The germline V gene has CDR1 MNHNS and CDR2 SASEGT. Trimming removed 2 bases from V and 0 bases from J; junction bases left unmatched: 1. The CDR3 contains 16 residues.